This T cell receptor beta chain was sequenced for a study of T cell clonality in common variable immunodeficiency. General study results and limits: Compared with controls, CVID subjects had fewer shared TCRbeta clones. Reportedly, TCR beta sequences from common variable immunodeficiency showed fewer deletions and N-nucleotide insertions. Authors noted CVID clonality's cause needs subpopulation repertoire sequencing.

Each donor provided about 4.5 to 8.5 ml of heparinized whole blood. This clone was found many times. The antigen is undetermined. Read coverage stops 3 residues before the CDR3 terminus; the germline J gene supplies the remainder. Trimming stripped 4 bases from V and 1 base from J, with 11 bases between. The CDR3 totals 14 residues. Germline values: CDR1 LNHDA, CDR2 SQIVND (reference sequence). TCRdb's table, derived via immunoSEQ multiplex PCR, lists solely in-frame clones and lacks some. Listed for the sample are about 34,000 clones, none seen a single time. This clonotype was sampled from a person between 18 and 75 years old in good health. Specimen: peripheral blood mononuclear cells. The rearrangement joins TRBV19 to TRBJ2-7, with a tentative D call TRBD1 (6 bases). The CDR3 DNA, read in part, is TGTGCCAGTAGTACCAAGGACAGTTCCTACGAG. The encoded protein is CASSTKDSSYE. The CDR3 reads in full as CASSTKDSSYEQYF. The variable domain in full, completed from reference TRBV19 and TRBJ2-7, reads DGGITQSPKYLFRKEGQNVTLSCEQNLNHDAMYWYRQDPGQGLRLIYYSQIVNDFQKGDIAEGYSVSREKKESFPLTVTSAQKNPTAFYLCASSTKDSSYEQYFGPGTRLTVT.